This entry lists 18 T cell receptor beta chains sequenced from one sample in a study of blood T cell repertoires in COVID-19. Profiling relied on immunoSEQ multiplex PCR, and the TCRdb table lists in-frame clones only, not all of them. The sample shows 300,000 or so clones, about 82% of them seen only once. The sequencing input was peripheral blood. These receptors were taken from a woman between 45 and 65 years old with active or convalescent COVID-19.

This chain connects TRBV6-1 to TRBJ2-1, with TRBD2 identical over 9 bases. The V and J ends lost 3 bases and 1 base, in that order; junction bases with no gene match: 4. The germline V gene encodes CDR1 MNHNS and CDR2 SASEGT. The CDR3 contains 16 residues. This CDR3 is CASSDASGISYNEQFF. The CDR3 bases are TGTGCCAGCAGTGATGCTAGCGGGATATCCTACAATGAGCAGTTCTTC.

The chain employs TRBV11-3 and TRBJ2-1; possibly TRBD2 for D (7 bases). There are 15 residues in the CDR3. The V gene lost 5 bases and the J gene lost 5 bases, with 16 bases spanning the gap. Germline CDR1 reads SGHNT; CDR2 reads YENEEA. The chain's CDR3 is CASSPSGGADNEQFF. As DNA, the CDR3 is TGTGCCAGCAGCCCTAGTGGGGGGGCCGACAATGAGCAGTTCTTC.

The genes are TRBV2 and TRBJ2-1; tentatively, D is TRBD2 (5 bases). This CDR3 is 14 amino acids long. Trimming stripped 8 bases from V and 6 bases from J, with 17 bases between. The germline gives CDR1 SNHLY, CDR2 FYNNEI. The CDR3 here is CASSPSGPPNEQFF. The DNA of the CDR3 is TGTGCCAGCTCTCCGAGCGGACCTCCCAATGAGCAGTTCTTC. Full variable domain (outside the CDR3, taken from reference TRBV2 and TRBJ2-1): EPEVTQTPSHQVTQMGQEVILRCVPISNHLYFYWYRQILGQKVEFLVSFYNNEISEKSEIFDDQFSVERPDGSNFTLKIRSTKLEDSAMYFCASSPSGPPNEQFFGPGTRLTVL.

CDR3 region: CASSWEGGNQPQHF. The CDR3 nucleotides read TGCGCCAGCAGCTGGGAGGGGGGAAATCAGCCCCAGCATTTT. The chain links TRBV5-1 to TRBJ1-5; D may be TRBD1 (6 bases). Per germline, CDR1 SGHRS and CDR2 YFSETQ. V was cut by 3 bases and J by 4 bases, with 11 bases left in between. This CDR3 has 14 amino acids.

This chain uses TRBV18 with TRBJ1-1; 8 nucleotides agree with TRBD1. The CDR3 is made up of 15 amino acids. Germline V lookup: CDR1 KGHSH, CDR2 LQKENI. Trimming took 5 bases from V and 4 from J; bases not matched to a gene: 9. CDR3 residues: CASSVAGGLGTEAFF. The CDR3 DNA sequence: TGTGCCAGCTCAGTTGCAGGGGGCCTGGGCACTGAAGCTTTCTTT.

The J gene is TRBJ1-2, the V gene TRBV12-3 or TRBV12-4; D is perhaps TRBD1 (6 bases). V dropped 6 bases and J dropped 2 bases, with 7 bases sitting between them. The CDR3 contains 12 residues. The CDR3 sequence is CASSGQNYGYTF. The CDR3 nucleotides are TGTGCCAGCAGCGGACAGAACTATGGCTACACCTTC.

The chain has TRBV2 and TRBJ2-3; 9 bases match TRBD1. This CDR3 comprises 13 residues. Germline CDR1 SNHLY, CDR2 FYNNEI. The trim removed 5 bases at V and 4 bases at J, leaving 1 base unmatched. For the CDR3, the DNA is TGTGCCAGCAGTCGGGACAGGGCAGATACGCAGTATTTT. Translated: CASSRDRADTQYF.

The chain has TRBV10-3 and TRBJ1-1, with TRBD1 matching 9 bases. The CDR3 runs to 18 residues. J was trimmed by 0 bases and V by 6 bases; bases with no gene match: 14. The germline CDR1 and CDR2 sequences are ENHRY and SYGVKD. This chain's CDR3 is CAIRRNSGTGRMNTEAFF. DNA for the CDR3: TGTGCCATCAGGAGAAATTCCGGGACAGGGAGGATGAACACTGAAGCTTTCTTT.

The chain employs TRBV28 and TRBJ1-3; the D is unclear. V lost 3 bases and J lost 2, with 8 bases in between. This CDR3 contains 14 residues. CDR1 is MDHEN and CDR2 is SYDVKM in the germline V gene. The CDR3 region is CASSFGGTGNTIYF. As DNA, the CDR3 is TGTGCCAGCAGTTTTGGAGGGACTGGAAACACCATATATTTT.

This sequence joins TRBV2 and TRBJ1-1; 10 bases map to TRBD1. The CDR3 extends over 13 amino acids. The germline gives CDR1 SNHLY, CDR2 FYNNEI. V shed 6 bases, J shed 11 bases, and the junction held 9 bases outside the gene matches. The chain's CDR3 is CASRGPGTGEAFF. The CDR3 nucleotides are TGTGCCAGCAGGGGGCCTGGGACAGGGGAGGCTTTCTTT.

J is TRBJ2-7 and V is TRBV4-1, with D unclear. Germline CDR1 reads MGHRA; CDR2 reads YSYEKL. The CDR3 is 13 residues long. Trimming pared 3 bases from V and 2 bases from J, leaving 8 bases between. The chain's CDR3 is CASSQSVTYEQYF. CDR3 nucleotide sequence: TGCGCCAGCAGCCAGTCCGTTACCTACGAGCAGTACTTC.

The rearrangement joins TRBV5-6 to TRBJ2-1; D possibly corresponds to TRBD2 (6 bases). Germline V gene data show CDR1 as SGHDT and CDR2 as YYEEEE. Trimming cost V 1 base and J 3 bases, with 20 bases left between them. CDR3 length: 18 amino acids. DNA for the CDR3: TGTGCCAGCAGCTTGTTAAGGGGAGGCAACCGGATCTACAATGAGCAGTTCTTC. Amino acid sequence: CASSLLRGGNRIYNEQFF.

The chain is built from TRBV18 and TRBJ1-3; D unresolved. V shed 3 bases and J shed 0 bases, with 9 bases lying between them. Germline-derived CDR1 and CDR2 are KGHSH and LQKENI. CDR3 size: 15 residues. The CDR3 DNA reads as TGTGCCAGCTCACCCCCCGCGGGCTCTGGAAACACCATATATTTT. It codes for CASSPPAGSGNTIYF.

A single count supports this clone. The chain uses TRBV5-1 and TRBJ2-1; 8 nucleotides agree with TRBD1. Trimming cost V 0 bases and J 3 bases; bases outside gene matches: 2. The CDR3 has 15 residues. Germline assignment: CDR1 SGHRS and CDR2 YFSETQ. The CDR3 DNA reads as TGCGCCAGCAGCTTGGGGGACAGGTTCTACAATGAGCAGTTCTTC. This codes for CASSLGDRFYNEQFF.

The V gene is TRBV6-1, the J gene TRBJ1-4; 7 bases align to TRBD1. Germline loops: CDR1 MNHNS, CDR2 SASEGT. Trimming removed 2 bases from V and 7 bases from J; junction bases left unmatched: 7. The CDR3 is 15 amino acids. CDR3 nucleotide sequence: TGTGCCAGCAGTGAACTGACAGGGCGGAGTGAAAAACTGTTTTTT. It yields the protein CASSELTGRSEKLFF.

This clone appeared a single time. This chain joins TRBV13 and TRBJ2-3; possibly TRBD2 for D (5 bases). Germline V gene sequence: CDR1 PRHDT, CDR2 FYEKMQ (reference sequence). The CDR3 loop spans 16 amino acids. The V and J ends lost 2 bases and 5 bases respectively, with 17 bases between them. The CDR3 here is CASSLRVGEGGDTQYF. The CDR3 DNA is TGTGCCAGCAGCTTACGCGTGGGAGAAGGTGGAGATACGCAGTATTTT.

The chain is built from TRBV29-1 and TRBJ2-1; tentatively, D is TRBD2 (6 bases). The ends were cut back, 6 bases at V and 10 bases at J, with 22 bases in the middle. From germline, CDR1 is SQVTM and CDR2 ANQGSEA. The CDR3 is made up of 14 amino acids. CDR3 bases: TGCAGCGTCCGACGACCGGGCGGGGCGTGGGAGCAGTTCTTC. Protein product: CSVRRPGGAWEQFF.

CDR3 nucleotides: TGCGCCAGCAGCTTGACTACGGAAGCTAACTATGGCTACACCTTC. As protein: CASSLTTEANYGYTF. The chain couples TRBV5-1 to TRBJ1-2; D unresolved. Trimming took off 1 base at V and 0 bases at J, with 10 bases between the two ends. The CDR3 covers 15 residues. From germline, CDR1 is SGHRS and CDR2 YFSETQ.